This TCR beta chain was identified during a study of T cells in women clearing cervical HPV infection. On the study more broadly: Case blood was drawn when the lesion was first found; control blood after infection became undetectable. Cases' blood sampling followed lesion detection by median approximately 150 days (90 to 200). Regarding the study as a whole: Repertoire richness, not evenness, was significantly elevated in CIN3+ cases versus controls. Richness differences could reflect unmeasured T-cell content per sample.

CDR1 is SNHLY and CDR2 is FYNNEI in the germline V gene. Losses at the gene ends were 10 bases for V and 5 bases for J; bases not matched to a gene: 6. The CDR3 runs 12 residues. TCRdb's table, derived via immunoSEQ multiplex PCR, lists solely in-frame clones and lacks some. The specimen's table records about 29,000 clones. About this clone itself: The antigen remains undetermined. The CDR3 goes on 3 residues after the read ends, and that part is filled in from the germline J gene.

J is TRBJ2-5 and V is TRBV2, with 8 bases aligning to TRBD2. What was sequenced was blood buffy coat. This TCR was sampled from a woman aged 18 to 75 with a cervical HPV16 infection that either progressed to CIN3+ or cleared (not recorded which). The CDR3 region is CATGLVGETQYF. The covered CDR3 bases are TGTGCCACGGGACTAGTCGGGGAGACC.